The T cell receptor beta chain under discussion was sequenced for a study of neurological immune-mediated disorders. Study-level background: About 90% of the roughly 34 multiple sclerosis patients had relapsing-remitting disease; 3 had secondary progressive.

This clonotype was counted ten times or more. Via MiXCR, TCRdb re-called the 5' RACE reads, giving one row per CDR3 protein. The sample has about 50,000 distinct CDR3 sequences, 5.8% seen once. Germline lookup yields CDR1 DFQATT and CDR2 SNEGSKA (reference sequence). With 1 base removed from V and 4 bases from J, the gap between germline ends came to 11 bases. The CDR3 is made up of 14 amino acids. The sequenced sample was CD4+ T cells from blood. The rearrangement joins TRBV20-1 to TRBJ2-1, with D uncertain. This TCR derives from a woman younger than 30 with multiple sclerosis. The DNA of the CDR3 is TGCAGTGCTAGAGCGGTCCTCGGATACAATGAGCAGTTCTTC. It translates to CSARAVLGYNEQFF.